This TCR beta chain was profiled in a study of cytotoxic CD8 clonotypes in ibrutinib-treated CLL. Overall study context: Partial response was seen in approximately 24 patients and complete response in 2; after median around 72 months, about 14 stayed remitted, about 12 progressed. Study-level results: Investigators sampled sustained-remission and progressing patients at differing times.

Investigators sought sequencing depths of between 1 in 200,000 and 1 in 1 million T cells. Generated by immunoSEQ multiplex PCR, the TCRdb table keeps only in-frame clones and is missing some. The sample yields tens of thousands of clones, approximately 45% seen once. This clone was counted a few times. No antigen is known for it. The sample was PBMCs, taken before ibrutinib treatment. The sequence came from a human donor with chronic lymphocytic leukemia.

In DNA form, the CDR3 reads TGTGCCAGCATCCCCACAGGCCACCAAGAGACCCAGTACTTC. It is translated as CASIPTGHQETQYF. The chain has TRBV2 and TRBJ2-5, with D tentatively TRBD1 (5 bases). The CDR3 contains 14 residues. Trimming pared 7 bases from V and 0 bases from J, leaving 12 bases between. Germline V gene lookup returns CDR1 SNHLY and CDR2 FYNNEI.